This T cell receptor beta chain derives from a study of T cells after posttransplantation cyclophosphamide. Study-wide results and limits: TRB overlap between skin or GI tissue T cells and blood was limited. TRB clonality was highly associated with recipient CMV seropositivity and reactivation. Later post-transplant blood repertoires were often dominated by donor CD8+ memory clones.

The table came from immunoSEQ multiplex PCR; TCRdb's copy has only in-frame clones and leaves some out. The sample shows some 13,000 clones, roughly four fifths of them seen only once. The CDR3 sequence is 14 residues long. V was clipped by 4 bases and J by 6 bases; unmatched bases: 7. Germline lookup yields CDR1 SGHNT and CDR2 YYREEE (reference sequence). This related bone marrow graft donor gave peripheral blood on the day of marrow donation. A word on this clone: As yet, its antigen is unknown.

This receptor was taken from a man aged 50-60 years in good health, CMV-negative, and a related stem cell transplant donor. Input material: memory CD4+ T cells sorted from PBMCs. This chain connects TRBV5-4 to TRBJ2-3; 8 bases align to TRBD2. The CDR3 loop reads CASSLAGSRDTQYF. The DNA for the CDR3 is TGTGCCAGCAGCCTAGCGGGTTCGAGGGATACGCAGTATTTT.